This TCR beta chain was captured in a study of cytomegalovirus exposure and HLA in healthy donors. Primers included in the PCR were 60 Vbeta and 13 Jbeta primers. This table comes from immunoSEQ multiplex PCR, and its TCRdb copy is limited to in-frame clones, with some not included. The sample contains approximately 79,000 clones, around four fifths of which appear only once. Per germline, CDR1 SNHLY and CDR2 FYNNEI. Trimming removed 3 bases at V and 7 bases at J, with 18 bases between. The CDR3 has 16 residues. V and J are TRBV2 and TRBJ1-4, with D unresolved. The TCR comes from a boy under 18 in good health and CMV-seronegative. Sequencing was performed on PBMCs. CDR3 region: CASSDETPTRSEKLFF. CDR3 bases: TGTGCCAGCAGTGACGAGACCCCAACCCGGAGTGAAAAACTGTTTTTT.